Listed here are 3 T cell receptor beta chains from one sample, sequenced in a study of blood T cell repertoires in COVID-19. Generated by immunoSEQ multiplex PCR, the TCRdb table keeps only in-frame clones and is missing some. The repertoire holds fewer than 50,000 clones, 84% seen once, with 7.6% in the top ten. Sequencing used peripheral blood. Receptor source: a human donor in a cohort sampled during active COVID-19.

This clone was observed a few times. The J gene is TRBJ1-4, the V gene TRBV2; 7 bases fit TRBD1. The trim removed 5 bases at V and 10 bases at J, leaving 1 base unmatched. The CDR3 spans 11 residues. CDR1 and CDR2 from the germline V gene are SNHLY and FYNNEI. The CDR3 here is CASSNRGKLFF. CDR3 DNA: TGTGCCAGCAGTAACAGGGGAAAACTGTTTTTT.

This clone has a handful of counts. The chain links TRBV18 to TRBJ1-2; tentatively, D is TRBD1 (5 bases). CDR1 is KGHSH and CDR2 is LQKENI in the germline V gene. V lost 3 bases, J lost 7 bases, and 12 bases lay in between. This CDR3 is 13 amino acids long. The CDR3 loop reads CASSPGEEIGYTF. CDR3 nucleotides: TGTGCCAGCTCACCGGGGGAGGAGATTGGCTACACCTTC.

This clone was seen more than once but under ten times. The J gene is TRBJ1-6, the V gene TRBV7-2; weak D call: TRBD1 (6 bases). The CDR3 is 13 residues long. V shed 7 bases and J shed 9 bases, with 13 bases lying between them. Germline CDR1 and CDR2: SGHTA and FQGNSA. The CDR3 DNA is TGTGCCAGCACTAGGGGGGGCGGTTCACCCCTCCACTTT. Translation gives CASTRGGGSPLHF.